What follows is one T cell receptor beta chain and its context. This record comes from a study of blood T cell repertoires in COVID-19. At the level of the study: The cDNA or gDNA used as material had been derived from T cells, B-cell-depleted T cells, or PBMCs.

V shed 6 bases, J shed 9 bases, and the junction held 9 bases outside the gene matches. Germline V gene lookup returns CDR1 MDHEN and CDR2 SYDVKM. This CDR3 has 15 residues. The age range of participants was about 18 to 100 years, with residence in 20 to 25 US areas. Method: immunoSEQ multiplex PCR; TCRdb's copy keeps in-frame clones and lacks some. The table shows around 250,000 clones, with more than 70% occurring only once. The sequence was collected from a woman aged 40-49 years with acute COVID-19. Sequencing used PBMCs or T cells enriched from blood (not recorded which). This rearrangement joins TRBV28 to TRBJ2-1; 12 nucleotides match TRBD1. CDR3: CASSRGQGAQGEQFF. CDR3 in DNA: TGTGCCAGCAGCAGGGGACAGGGGGCGCAAGGTGAGCAGTTCTTC. The entire variable domain, with the rest obtained from reference TRBV28 and TRBJ2-1, is as follows: DVKVTQSSRYLVKRTGEKVFLECVQDMDHENMFWYRQDPGLGLRLIYFSYDVKMKEKGDIPEGYSVSREKKERFSLILESASTNQTSMYLCASSRGQGAQGEQFFGPGTRLTVL.